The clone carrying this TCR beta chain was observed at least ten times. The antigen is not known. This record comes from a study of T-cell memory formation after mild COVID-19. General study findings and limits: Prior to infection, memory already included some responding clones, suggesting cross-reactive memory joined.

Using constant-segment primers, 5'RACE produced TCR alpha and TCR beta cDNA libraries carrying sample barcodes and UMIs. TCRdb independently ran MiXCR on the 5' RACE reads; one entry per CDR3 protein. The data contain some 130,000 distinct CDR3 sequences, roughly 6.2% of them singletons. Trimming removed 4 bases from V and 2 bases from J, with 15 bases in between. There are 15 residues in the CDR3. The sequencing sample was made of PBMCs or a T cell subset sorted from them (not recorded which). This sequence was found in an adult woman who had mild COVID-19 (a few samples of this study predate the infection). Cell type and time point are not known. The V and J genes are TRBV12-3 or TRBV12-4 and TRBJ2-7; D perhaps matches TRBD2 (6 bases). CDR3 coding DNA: TGTGCCAGCAGTTCTCCGGGACTCGGGGCCTACGAGCAGTACTTC. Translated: CASSSPGLGAYEQYF.